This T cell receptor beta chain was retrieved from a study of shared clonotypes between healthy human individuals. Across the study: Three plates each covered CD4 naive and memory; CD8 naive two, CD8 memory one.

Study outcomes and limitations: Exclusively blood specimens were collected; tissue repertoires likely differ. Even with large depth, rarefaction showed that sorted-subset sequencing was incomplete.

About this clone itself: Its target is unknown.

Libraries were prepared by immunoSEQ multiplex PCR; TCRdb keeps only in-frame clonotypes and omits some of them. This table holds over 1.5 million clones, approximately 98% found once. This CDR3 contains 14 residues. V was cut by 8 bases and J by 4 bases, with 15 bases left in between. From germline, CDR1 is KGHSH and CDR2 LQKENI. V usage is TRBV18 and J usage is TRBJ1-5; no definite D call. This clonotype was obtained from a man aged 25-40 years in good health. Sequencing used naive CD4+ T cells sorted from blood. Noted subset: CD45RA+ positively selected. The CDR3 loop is CASGTAAPNQPQHF. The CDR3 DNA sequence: TGTGCCAGCGGTACGGCAGCTCCGAATCAGCCCCAGCATTTT.